The clone carrying this TCR beta chain came up a few times. The length of the CDR3 is 14 residues. V dropped 0 bases and J dropped 7; count of bases not matched to a gene: 5. CDR1 and CDR2 from the germline V gene are LGHDT and YNNKEL (reference sequence). This entry belongs to a study of blood T cells in healthy people across ages. PCR was performed a second time for about 7 to 11 cycles using a sample-barcoded 5' primer and a J-beta primer mix. TCRdb recomputed calls from the 5' RACE reads with MiXCR, one row per CDR3 protein. Here the sample spans 630,000 or so distinct CDR3 sequences, about a third being singletons.

This sequence joins TRBV3-1 and TRBJ2-7; 8 positions match TRBD1. The sequenced material came from blood. This TCR derives from an elderly woman in good health. The CDR3 here is CASSQDRGRREQYF. Written as DNA, the CDR3 is TGTGCCAGCAGCCAAGACAGGGGGCGCCGGGAGCAGTACTTC.